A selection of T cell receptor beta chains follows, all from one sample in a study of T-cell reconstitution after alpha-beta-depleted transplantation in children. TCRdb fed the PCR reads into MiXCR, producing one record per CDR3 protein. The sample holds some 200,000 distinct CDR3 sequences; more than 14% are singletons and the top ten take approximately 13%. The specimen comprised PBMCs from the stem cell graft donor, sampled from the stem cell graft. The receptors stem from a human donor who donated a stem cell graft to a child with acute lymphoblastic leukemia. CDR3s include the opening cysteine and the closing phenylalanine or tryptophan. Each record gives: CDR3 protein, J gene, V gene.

CDR3aa: CASSEPEMSRGYF; j_gene: TRBJ2-7; v_gene: TRBV6-1
CDR3aa: CASSFSGRGYEQYF; j_gene: TRBJ2-7; v_gene: TRBV12-3/TRBV12-4
CDR3aa: CASSSEGPQHF; j_gene: TRBJ2-4; v_gene: TRBV11-2
CDR3aa: CASSVASEGETQYF; j_gene: TRBJ2-5; v_gene: TRBV9
CDR3aa: CASSFLGAESQETQYF; j_gene: TRBJ2-5; v_gene: TRBV12-3/TRBV12-4
CDR3aa: CASSIEASMADTQYF; j_gene: TRBJ2-3; v_gene: TRBV19
CDR3aa: CASSLTGGLGEQYF; j_gene: TRBJ2-7; v_gene: TRBV6-5
CDR3aa: CASSETAYNEQFF; j_gene: TRBJ2-1; v_gene: TRBV6-4
CDR3aa: CSVEFRREGLDTQYF; j_gene: TRBJ2-3; v_gene: TRBV29-1
CDR3aa: CASSPPGTGNTEAFF; j_gene: TRBJ1-1; v_gene: TRBV12-3/TRBV12-4
CDR3aa: CASSLGQGEVEQFF; j_gene: TRBJ2-1; v_gene: TRBV18
CDR3aa: CASSVKNTEAFF; j_gene: TRBJ1-1; v_gene: TRBV7-9
CDR3aa: CSVDPGSPYNEQFF; j_gene: TRBJ2-1; v_gene: TRBV29-1
CDR3aa: CASSPGTSGSYLSYEQYF; j_gene: TRBJ2-7; v_gene: TRBV7-8
CDR3aa: CASTLGTGGREQYF; j_gene: TRBJ2-7; v_gene: TRBV7-9